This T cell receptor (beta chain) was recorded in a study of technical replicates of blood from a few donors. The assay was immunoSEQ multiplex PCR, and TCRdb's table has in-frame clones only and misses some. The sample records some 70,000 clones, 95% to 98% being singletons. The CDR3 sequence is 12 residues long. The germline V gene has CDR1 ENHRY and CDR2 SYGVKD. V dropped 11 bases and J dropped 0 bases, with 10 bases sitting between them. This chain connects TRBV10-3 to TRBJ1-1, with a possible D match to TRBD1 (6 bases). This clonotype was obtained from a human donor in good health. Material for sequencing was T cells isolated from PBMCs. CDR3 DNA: TGTGCCTCGCGGACAGTGAACACTGAAGCTTTCTTT. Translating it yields CASRTVNTEAFF.